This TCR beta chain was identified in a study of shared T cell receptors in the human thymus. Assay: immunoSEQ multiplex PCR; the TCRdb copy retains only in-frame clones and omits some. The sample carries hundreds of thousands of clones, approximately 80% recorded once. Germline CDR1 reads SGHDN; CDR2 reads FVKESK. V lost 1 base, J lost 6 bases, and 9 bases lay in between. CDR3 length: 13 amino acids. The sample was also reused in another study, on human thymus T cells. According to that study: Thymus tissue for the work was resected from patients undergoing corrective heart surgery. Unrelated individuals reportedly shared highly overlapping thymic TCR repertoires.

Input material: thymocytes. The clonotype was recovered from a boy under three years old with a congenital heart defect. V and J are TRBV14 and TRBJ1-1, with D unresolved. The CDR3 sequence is CASSQVGVPEAFF. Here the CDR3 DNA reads TGTGCCAGCAGCCAAGTAGGAGTTCCTGAAGCTTTCTTT.